These 18 T cell receptor beta chains were all obtained from the same sample, sequenced in a study of blood T cell repertoires in COVID-19. Assay: immunoSEQ multiplex PCR; the TCRdb copy retains only in-frame clones and omits some. The sample contains roughly 100,000 clones, roughly 80% of which appear only once. The sample taken for sequencing was peripheral blood. The receptors were gathered from a woman older than 75 with active or convalescent COVID-19.

The chain employs TRBV23-1 and TRBJ2-7; the D gene is possibly TRBD2 (6 bases). Being an ORF, TRBV23-1 has a function that is uncertain. The CDR3 is 17 amino acids. Trimming took 0 bases from V and 2 from J, leaving 17 bases between them. CDR3 region: CASSQSRRKREAYEQYF. CDR3 coding DNA: TGCGCCAGCAGTCAATCGAGGAGAAAGAGGGAGGCCTACGAGCAGTACTTC.

The chain employs TRBV9 and TRBJ1-3; D is unresolved. The CDR3 length is 12 residues. Trimming pared 10 bases from V and 3 bases from J, leaving 11 bases between. The V gene's germline CDR1 is SGDLS and CDR2 YYNGEE. This CDR3 reads CASEGGGNTIYF. The CDR3 coding sequence is TGTGCCTCCGAGGGCGGTGGAAACACCATATATTTT.

The rearrangement links TRBV25-1 to TRBJ1-5; D perhaps matches TRBD1 (6 bases). CDR3 length equals 17 residues. V was shortened by 4 bases and J by 2 bases, with 18 bases between the two germline ends. CDR1 is MGHDK, CDR2 SYGVNS, per germline. CDR3 protein: CASSGGGQRWGNQPQHF. As DNA, the CDR3 is TGTGCCAGCAGTGGAGGAGGACAGAGGTGGGGCAATCAGCCCCAGCATTTT. Full variable domain (missing parts from reference TRBV25-1 and TRBJ1-5): EADIYQTPRYLVIGTGKKITLECSQTMGHDKMYWYQQDPGMELHLIHYSYGVNSTEKGDLSSESTVSRIRTEHFPLTLESARPSHTSQYLCASSGGGQRWGNQPQHFGDGTRLSIL.

The rearrangement uses TRBV7-8 and TRBJ2-5; 9 positions agree with TRBD2. Trimming at V came to 3 bases and at J to 5 bases, leaving 10 bases not matched to a gene. The V gene's germline CDR1 is SGHVS and CDR2 FQNEAQ. The CDR3 spans 16 residues. The CDR3 DNA sequence: TGTGCCAGCAGCTTTAGGGCGGGGGGGCCCATCGAGACCCAGTACTTC. Its protein product is CASSFRAGGPIETQYF. The full variable domain, with the rest looked up from reference TRBV7-8 and TRBJ2-5, is GAGVSQSPRYKVAKRGQDVALRCDPISGHVSLFWYQQALGQGPEFLTYFQNEAQLDKSGLPSDRFFAERPEGSVSTLKIQRTQQEDSAVYLCASSFRAGGPIETQYFGPGTRLLVL.

The rearrangement uses TRBV7-8 and TRBJ1-6; no reliable D call. Germline lookup yields CDR1 SGHVS and CDR2 FQNEAQ. This CDR3 has 14 residues. V was shortened by 2 bases and J by 5 bases, with 7 bases between the two germline ends. The CDR3 loop is CASSLTSNNSPLHF. DNA of the CDR3: TGTGCCAGCAGCTTAACCAGTAATAATTCACCCCTCCACTTT.

The genes are TRBV4-3 and TRBJ2-1, with TRBD2 as a possible D gene (5 bases). Germline assignment: CDR1 LGHNA and CDR2 YSLEER. The CDR3 length is 19 residues. Between the trimmed V and J ends, which lost 0 bases and 7 bases, there was a span of 25 bases. The CDR3 loop reads CASSQDRKWRQGLRNEQFF. DNA of the CDR3: TGCGCCAGCAGCCAAGATCGTAAGTGGAGGCAAGGCCTTCGGAATGAGCAGTTCTTC.

The chain couples TRBV18 to TRBJ1-3; the match to TRBD1 covers 8 bases. In germline, CDR1 is KGHSH, CDR2 LQKENI. Germline trimming cut 3 bases from V and 2 bases from J; bases unmatched to any gene: 3. CDR3 size: 15 residues. The CDR3 spells CASSPRGQAGNTIYF. The CDR3, as DNA: TGTGCCAGCTCACCCAGGGGGCAAGCTGGAAACACCATATATTTT. Full variable domain (missing parts from reference TRBV18 and TRBJ1-3): NAGVMQNPRHLVRRRGQEARLRCSPMKGHSHVYWYRQLPEEGLKFMVYLQKENIIDESGMPKERFSAEFPKEGPSILRIQQVVRGDSAAYFCASSPRGQAGNTIYFGEGSWLTVV.

The chain employs TRBV5-1 and TRBJ1-1, with D unclear. CDR3 size: 16 residues. Trimming pared 0 bases from V and 4 bases from J, leaving 16 bases between. CDR1 is SGHRS, CDR2 YFSETQ, per germline. The CDR3 DNA sequence: TGCGCCAGCAGCTTGGCCGCAGACCTAGGCATCACTGAAGCTTTCTTT. It yields the protein CASSLAADLGITEAFF.

This chain links TRBV12-3 or TRBV12-4 with TRBJ1-1; TRBD1 agrees at 7 bases. Trimming took 0 bases from V and 10 from J; bases not matched to a gene: 5. The CDR3 consists of 13 residues. The CDR3 protein is CASSLAGTVGAFF. CDR3 sequence (DNA): TGTGCCAGCAGTTTAGCGGGGACAGTTGGAGCTTTCTTT.

The chain has TRBV6-1 and TRBJ1-2; a weak D match, TRBD1 (6 bases). Trimming pared 2 bases from V and 2 bases from J, leaving 21 bases between. This CDR3 region has 18 residues. From germline, CDR1 is MNHNS and CDR2 SASEGT. This CDR3 reads CASSEFGGRSSHNYGYTF. Written as DNA, the CDR3 is TGTGCCAGCAGTGAATTCGGGGGGCGCAGTTCCCACAACTATGGCTACACCTTC.

The gene calls are TRBV25-1 and TRBJ2-5; TRBD1 might be the D (5 bases). The CDR3 is 15 amino acids. With 5 bases removed from V and 4 bases from J, the gap between germline ends came to 17 bases. The V gene's germline CDR1 is MGHDK and CDR2 SYGVNS. In nucleotides, the CDR3 is TGTGCCAGCAGTTCCCCGGGCAGGGTGGGAGAGACCCAGTACTTC. Protein product: CASSSPGRVGETQYF. Together with reference TRBV25-1 and TRBJ2-5, the CDR3 gives the full variable domain: EADIYQTPRYLVIGTGKKITLECSQTMGHDKMYWYQQDPGMELHLIHYSYGVNSTEKGDLSSESTVSRIRTEHFPLTLESARPSHTSQYLCASSSPGRVGETQYFGPGTRLLVL.

The rearrangement joins TRBV2 to TRBJ2-1; 9 nucleotides match TRBD1. V dropped 10 bases and J dropped 9; count of bases not matched to a gene: 16. The CDR3 loop spans 15 amino acids. Germline CDR1 SNHLY, CDR2 FYNNEI. In DNA, the CDR3 is TGTGCCACTCCCCGGGGGACAGGGATAAAGTTTGAGCAGTTCTTC. It is translated as CATPRGTGIKFEQFF.

The chain recombines TRBV7-8 with TRBJ1-1; the D is unclear. The CDR3 has 15 residues. The V end was cut by 1 base, the J end by 1 base, with 10 bases between. Germline V gene data show CDR1 as SGHVS and CDR2 as FQNEAQ. For the CDR3, the DNA is TGTGCCAGCAGCTTAGAACGGGTTAAGAACACTGAAGCTTTCTTT. Its protein product is CASSLERVKNTEAFF.

This chain connects TRBV6-6 to TRBJ2-1; D gene ambiguous. The CDR3 totals 14 residues. The V end lost 2 bases, the J end lost 7 bases, and 12 bases lay between the germline ends. From germline, CDR1 is MNHNY and CDR2 SVGAGI (reference sequence). Here the CDR3 reads CASSYQATWNEQFF. DNA of the CDR3: TGTGCCAGCAGTTACCAAGCGACGTGGAATGAGCAGTTCTTC.

This rearrangement joins TRBV18 to TRBJ1-1; D gene ambiguous. Trimming stripped 4 bases from V and 5 bases from J, with 5 bases between. The CDR3 consists of 11 residues. Germline values: CDR1 KGHSH, CDR2 LQKENI. The CDR3 reads CASSLETEAFF. The CDR3 DNA is TGTGCCAGCTCACTGGAGACTGAAGCTTTCTTT.

The chain joins TRBV2 to TRBJ2-7, with unresolved D. Trimming took 6 bases from V and 3 from J, leaving 9 bases between them. The V gene's germline CDR1 is SNHLY and CDR2 FYNNEI. The CDR3 is made up of 12 amino acids. The CDR3 DNA sequence: TGTGCCAGCAGGGAACAGCGCTACGAGCAGTACTTC. It is translated as CASREQRYEQYF.

The chain recombines TRBV29-1 with TRBJ2-5; 11 nucleotides line up with TRBD1. The CDR3 is made up of 15 amino acids. Trimming cost V 2 bases and J 4 bases; bases outside gene matches: 6. Germline loops: CDR1 SQVTM, CDR2 ANQGSEA. CDR3 bases: TGCAGCGTTGAAAGGACAGGGGGCGCAGGAGAGACCCAGTACTTC. Residues: CSVERTGGAGETQYF.

With respect to this clone: At the DNA level, this CDR3 is encoded by other sequences in the same sample as well. The J gene is TRBJ2-3, the V gene TRBV19; 10 bases align to TRBD2. Germline V CDR1 and CDR2: LNHDA, SQIVND (reference sequence). This CDR3 contains 15 residues. The V segment lost 5 bases and the J segment 0 bases; nucleotides outside the gene matches: 2. The CDR3 here is CASSLLAGSTDTQYF. The CDR3 DNA sequence: TGTGCCAGTAGTTTACTAGCGGGGAGCACAGATACGCAGTATTTT.